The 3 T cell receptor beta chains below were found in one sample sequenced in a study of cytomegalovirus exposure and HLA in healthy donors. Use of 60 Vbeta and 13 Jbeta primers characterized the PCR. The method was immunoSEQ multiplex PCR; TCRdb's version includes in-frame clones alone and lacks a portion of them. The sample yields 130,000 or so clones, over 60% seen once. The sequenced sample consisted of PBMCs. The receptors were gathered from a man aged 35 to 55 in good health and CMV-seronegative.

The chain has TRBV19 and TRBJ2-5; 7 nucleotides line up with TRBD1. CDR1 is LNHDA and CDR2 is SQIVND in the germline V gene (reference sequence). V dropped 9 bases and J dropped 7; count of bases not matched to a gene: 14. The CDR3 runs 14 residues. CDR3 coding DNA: TGTGCCAGCCGAGATCCAGGGGGTAACCGGACCCAGTACTTC. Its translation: CASRDPGGNRTQYF. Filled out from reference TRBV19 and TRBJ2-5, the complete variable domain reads DGGITQSPKYLFRKEGQNVTLSCEQNLNHDAMYWYRQDPGQGLRLIYYSQIVNDFQKGDIAEGYSVSREKKESFPLTVTSAQKNPTAFYLCASRDPGGNRTQYFGPGTRLLVL.

CDR3 DNA: TGTGCCAGCAGCCAGCAAACTAGCGGGAGGGCCATGCGGGCAGATACGCAGTATTTT. Protein: CASSQQTSGRAMRADTQYF. V usage is TRBV4-2 and J usage is TRBJ2-3; 13 bases are a match to TRBD2. The V segment lost 3 bases and the J segment 4 bases; nucleotides outside the gene matches: 13. Germline CDR1 and CDR2: LGHNA and YNFKEQ. The CDR3 contains 19 residues.

CDR3 amino acids: CASRLGQNKSGNTIYF. CDR3 nucleotide sequence: TGTGCAAGTCGCTTAGGGCAGAACAAGTCTGGAAACACCATATATTTT. The rearrangement links TRBV12-2 to TRBJ1-3; the table's D call, TRBD1, has no DNA check behind it. TRBV12-2 is labeled a pseudogene. CDR3 length equals 16 residues.